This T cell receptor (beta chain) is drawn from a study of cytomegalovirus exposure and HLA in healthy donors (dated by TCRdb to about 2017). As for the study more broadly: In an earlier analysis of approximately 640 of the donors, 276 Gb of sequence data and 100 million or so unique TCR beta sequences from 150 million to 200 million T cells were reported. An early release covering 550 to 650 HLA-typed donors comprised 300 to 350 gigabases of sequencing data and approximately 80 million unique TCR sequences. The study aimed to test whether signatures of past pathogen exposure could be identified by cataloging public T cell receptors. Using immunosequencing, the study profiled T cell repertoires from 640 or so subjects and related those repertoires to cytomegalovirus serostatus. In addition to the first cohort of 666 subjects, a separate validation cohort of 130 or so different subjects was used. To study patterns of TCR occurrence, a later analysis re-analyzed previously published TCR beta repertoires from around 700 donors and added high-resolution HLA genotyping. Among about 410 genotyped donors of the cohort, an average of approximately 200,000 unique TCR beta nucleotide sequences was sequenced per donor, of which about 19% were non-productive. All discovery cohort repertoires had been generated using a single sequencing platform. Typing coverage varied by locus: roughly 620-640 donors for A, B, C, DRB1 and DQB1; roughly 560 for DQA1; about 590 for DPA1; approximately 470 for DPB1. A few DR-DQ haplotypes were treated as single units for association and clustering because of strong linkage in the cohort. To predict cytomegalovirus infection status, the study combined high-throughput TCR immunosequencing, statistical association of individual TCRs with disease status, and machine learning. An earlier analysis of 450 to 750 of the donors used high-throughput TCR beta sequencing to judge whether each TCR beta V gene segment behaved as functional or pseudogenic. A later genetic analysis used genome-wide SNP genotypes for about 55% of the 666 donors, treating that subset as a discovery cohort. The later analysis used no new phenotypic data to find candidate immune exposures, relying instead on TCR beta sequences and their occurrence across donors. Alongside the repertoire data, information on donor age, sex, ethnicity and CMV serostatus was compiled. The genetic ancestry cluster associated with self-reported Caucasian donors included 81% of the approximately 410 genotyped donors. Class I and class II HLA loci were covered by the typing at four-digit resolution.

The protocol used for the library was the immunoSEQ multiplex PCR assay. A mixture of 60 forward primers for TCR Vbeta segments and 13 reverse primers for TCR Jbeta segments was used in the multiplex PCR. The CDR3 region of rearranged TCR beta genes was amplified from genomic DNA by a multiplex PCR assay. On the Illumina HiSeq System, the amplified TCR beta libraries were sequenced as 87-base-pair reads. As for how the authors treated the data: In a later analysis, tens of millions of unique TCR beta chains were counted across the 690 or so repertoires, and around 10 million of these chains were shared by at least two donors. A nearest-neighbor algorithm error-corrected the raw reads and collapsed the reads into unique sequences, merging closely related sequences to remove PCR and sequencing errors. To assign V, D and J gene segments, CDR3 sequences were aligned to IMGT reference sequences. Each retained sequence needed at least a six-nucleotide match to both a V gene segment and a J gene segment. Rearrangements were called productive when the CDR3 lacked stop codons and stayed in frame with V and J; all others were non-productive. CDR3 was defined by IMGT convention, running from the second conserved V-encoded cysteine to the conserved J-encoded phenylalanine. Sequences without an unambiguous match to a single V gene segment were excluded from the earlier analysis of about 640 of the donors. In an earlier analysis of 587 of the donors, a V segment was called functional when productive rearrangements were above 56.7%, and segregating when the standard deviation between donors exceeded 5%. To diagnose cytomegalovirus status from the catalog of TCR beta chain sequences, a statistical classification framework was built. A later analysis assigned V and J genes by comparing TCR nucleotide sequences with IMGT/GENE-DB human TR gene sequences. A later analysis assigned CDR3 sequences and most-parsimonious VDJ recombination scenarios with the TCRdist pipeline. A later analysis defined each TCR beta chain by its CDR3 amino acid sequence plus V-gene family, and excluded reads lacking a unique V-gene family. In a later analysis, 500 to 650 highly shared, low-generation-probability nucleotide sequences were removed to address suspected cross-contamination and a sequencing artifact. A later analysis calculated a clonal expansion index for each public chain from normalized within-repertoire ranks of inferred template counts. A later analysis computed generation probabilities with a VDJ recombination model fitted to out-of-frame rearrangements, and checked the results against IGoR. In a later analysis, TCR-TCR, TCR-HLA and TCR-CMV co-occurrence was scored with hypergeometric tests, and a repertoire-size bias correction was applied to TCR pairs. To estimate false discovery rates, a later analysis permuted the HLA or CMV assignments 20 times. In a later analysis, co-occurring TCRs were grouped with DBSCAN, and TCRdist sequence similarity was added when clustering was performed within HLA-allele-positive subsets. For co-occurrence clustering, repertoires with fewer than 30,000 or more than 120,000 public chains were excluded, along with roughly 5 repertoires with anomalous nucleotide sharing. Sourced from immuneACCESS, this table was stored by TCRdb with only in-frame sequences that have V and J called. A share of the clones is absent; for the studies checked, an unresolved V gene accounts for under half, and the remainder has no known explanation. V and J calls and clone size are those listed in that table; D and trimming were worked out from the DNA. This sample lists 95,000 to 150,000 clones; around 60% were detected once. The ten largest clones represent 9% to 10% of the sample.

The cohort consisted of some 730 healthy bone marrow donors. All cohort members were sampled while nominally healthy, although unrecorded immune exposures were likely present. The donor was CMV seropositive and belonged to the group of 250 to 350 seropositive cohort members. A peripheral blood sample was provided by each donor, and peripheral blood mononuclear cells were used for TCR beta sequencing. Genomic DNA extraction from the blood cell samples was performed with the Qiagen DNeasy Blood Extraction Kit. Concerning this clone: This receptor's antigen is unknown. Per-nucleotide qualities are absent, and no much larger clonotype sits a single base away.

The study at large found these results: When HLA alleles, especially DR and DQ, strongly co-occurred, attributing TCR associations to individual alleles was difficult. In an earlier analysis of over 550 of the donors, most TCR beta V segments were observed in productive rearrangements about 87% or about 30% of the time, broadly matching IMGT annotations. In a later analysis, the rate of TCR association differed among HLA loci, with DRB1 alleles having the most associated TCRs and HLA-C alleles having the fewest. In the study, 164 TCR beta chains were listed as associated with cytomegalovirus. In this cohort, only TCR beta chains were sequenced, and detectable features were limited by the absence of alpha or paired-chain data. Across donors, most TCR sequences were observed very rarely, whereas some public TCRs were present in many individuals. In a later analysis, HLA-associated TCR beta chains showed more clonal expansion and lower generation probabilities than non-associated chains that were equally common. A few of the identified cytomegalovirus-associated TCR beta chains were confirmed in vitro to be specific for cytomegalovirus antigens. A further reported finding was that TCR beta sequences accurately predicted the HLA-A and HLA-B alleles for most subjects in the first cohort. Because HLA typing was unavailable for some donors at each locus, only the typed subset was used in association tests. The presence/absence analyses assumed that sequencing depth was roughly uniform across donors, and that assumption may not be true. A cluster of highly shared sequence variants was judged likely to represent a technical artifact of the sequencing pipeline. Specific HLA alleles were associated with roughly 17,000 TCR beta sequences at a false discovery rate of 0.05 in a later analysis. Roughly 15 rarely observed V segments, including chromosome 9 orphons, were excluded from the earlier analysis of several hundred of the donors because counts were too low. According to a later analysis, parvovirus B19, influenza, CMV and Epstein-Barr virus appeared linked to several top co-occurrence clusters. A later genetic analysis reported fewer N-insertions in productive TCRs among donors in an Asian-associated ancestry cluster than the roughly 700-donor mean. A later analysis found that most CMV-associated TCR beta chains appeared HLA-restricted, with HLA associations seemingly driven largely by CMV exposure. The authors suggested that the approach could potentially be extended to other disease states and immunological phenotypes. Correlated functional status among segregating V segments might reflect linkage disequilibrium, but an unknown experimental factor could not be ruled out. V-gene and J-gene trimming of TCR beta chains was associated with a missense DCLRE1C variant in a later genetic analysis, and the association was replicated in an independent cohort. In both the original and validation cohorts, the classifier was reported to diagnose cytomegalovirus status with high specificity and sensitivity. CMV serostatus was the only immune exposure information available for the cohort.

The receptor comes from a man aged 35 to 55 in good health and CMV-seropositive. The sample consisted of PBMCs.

For the CDR3, the sequence is CAISDWTTSYNEQFF. The DNA is TGTGCCATCAGTGATTGGACTACCTCCTACAATGAGCAGTTCTTC. In this chain, TRBV10-3 is recombined with TRBJ2-1, and perhaps TRBD2 as D gene, on 6 matching bases. Inclusive of the bounding cysteine and phenylalanine, the CDR3 is 15 residues long. Here the CDR3 DNA is all that survives: 45 bases in frame from base 1. CDR1 ENHRY and CDR2 SYGVKD are derived from the germline V gene. The trim is 3 bases for V and 0 bases for J, with a gap of 9 bases between the germline ends.